The text below deals with one T cell receptor (beta chain). The source of the sample is a study of radiotherapy plus CTLA-4 blockade in lung cancer. Sequenced by immunoSEQ multiplex PCR; TCRdb stores in-frame clones only, minus some. This repertoire shows 50,000 to 60,000 clones, roughly 80% found once; its top ten account for around a sixth. The CDR3 contains 12 residues. Germline-derived CDR1 and CDR2 are MNHEY and SVGAGI. The germline V and J ends were trimmed by 5 bases and 1 base, with 5 bases remaining between them. The receptor was isolated from a human donor with non-small cell lung cancer who had a complete response to radiotherapy plus ipilimumab. This sequence joins TRBV6-5 and TRBJ1-1; D perhaps matches TRBD1 (5 bases). The sequenced sample was peripheral blood, obtained from a patient treated with radiotherapy plus ipilimumab. The CDR3 reads CASSDRNTEAFF. The CDR3, as DNA: TGTGCCAGCAGTGACAGGAACACTGAAGCTTTCTTT.